These T cell receptor beta chains were read from a single sample in a study of technical replicates of blood from a handful of donors. Method: immunoSEQ multiplex PCR; TCRdb's copy keeps in-frame clones and lacks some. The table includes about 79,000 clones, 85% to 95% detected once. The sample taken for sequencing was T cells isolated from PBMCs. The receptor set was obtained from a human donor in good health. Each CDR3 is given without its conserved first and last residue.

TRBV11-2	TRBJ1-1	ASSLRRGGAEAF
TRBV7-7	TRBJ2-5	ASSFSGETQY
TRBV19	TRBJ1-1	ASTTGQGVFTNTEAF
TRBV6-6	TRBJ2-7	ASSSWVAVSYEQY
TRBV29-1	TRBJ2-2	SVDRTNTGELF
TRBV5-1	TRBJ1-2	ASSLEPLDYGYT
TRBV5-6	TRBJ1-2	ASSPDRALYGYT
TRBV7-2	TRBJ2-7	ASRQGAAYSYEQY
TRBV4-1	TRBJ1-2	ASSQTLTGQKNGYT
TRBV6-1	TRBJ2-7	ASSGLAGGEQY
TRBV28	TRBJ2-3	ASSLWALSSGFTDTQY
TRBV10-1	TRBJ1-3	ASSESGGPGNTIY
TRBV7-9	TRBJ2-5	ASSLSEAPETQY
TRBV28	TRBJ2-2	ASSLYRAPAGELF
TRBV4-1	TRBJ2-6	ASSQGSGTTGANVLT
TRBV11-3	TRBJ1-1	ASSSGQGTVAF
TRBV27	TRBJ2-1	ASSFPGQGANEQF
TRBV28	TRBJ2-3	ASSPPRLTDTQY
TRBV5-1	TRBJ2-7	ASSLQGSGEQY
TRBV28	TRBJ2-3	ASSPQGRGHTDTQY
TRBV7-2	TRBJ2-3	ASSLGAGRNTQY
TRBV12-5	TRBJ2-7	ASGRDSSYEQY
TRBV7-9	TRBJ2-7	ASSKLSGLAGSTYEQY
TRBV5-1	TRBJ1-4	ASSERGPFATNEKLF
TRBV5-6	TRBJ1-4	ASSFAGNEKLF
TRBV27	TRBJ1-1	ASSPLQGSREAF
TRBV6-1	TRBJ1-6	ASRARDWDSPLH
TRBV18	TRBJ1-2	ASSPLNRGLEWYGYT
TRBV7-8	TRBJ2-1	ASSRLWAGDFYNEQF